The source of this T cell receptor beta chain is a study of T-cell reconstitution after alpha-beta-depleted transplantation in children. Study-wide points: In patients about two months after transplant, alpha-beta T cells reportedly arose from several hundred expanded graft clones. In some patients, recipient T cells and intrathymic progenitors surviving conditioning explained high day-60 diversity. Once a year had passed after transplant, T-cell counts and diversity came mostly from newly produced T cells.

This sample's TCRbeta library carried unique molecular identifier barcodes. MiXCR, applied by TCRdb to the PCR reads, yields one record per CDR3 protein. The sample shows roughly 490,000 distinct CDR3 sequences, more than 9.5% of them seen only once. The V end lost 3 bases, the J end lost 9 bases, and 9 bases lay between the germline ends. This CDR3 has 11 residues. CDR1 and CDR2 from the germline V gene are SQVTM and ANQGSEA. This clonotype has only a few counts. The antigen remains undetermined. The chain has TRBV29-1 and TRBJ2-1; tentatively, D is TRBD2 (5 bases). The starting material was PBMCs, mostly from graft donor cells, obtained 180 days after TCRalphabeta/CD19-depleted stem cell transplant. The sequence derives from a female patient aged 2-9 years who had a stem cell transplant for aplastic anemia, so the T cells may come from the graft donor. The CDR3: CSVDGKPEQFF. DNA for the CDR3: TGCAGCGTTGACGGGAAGCCTGAGCAGTTCTTC.